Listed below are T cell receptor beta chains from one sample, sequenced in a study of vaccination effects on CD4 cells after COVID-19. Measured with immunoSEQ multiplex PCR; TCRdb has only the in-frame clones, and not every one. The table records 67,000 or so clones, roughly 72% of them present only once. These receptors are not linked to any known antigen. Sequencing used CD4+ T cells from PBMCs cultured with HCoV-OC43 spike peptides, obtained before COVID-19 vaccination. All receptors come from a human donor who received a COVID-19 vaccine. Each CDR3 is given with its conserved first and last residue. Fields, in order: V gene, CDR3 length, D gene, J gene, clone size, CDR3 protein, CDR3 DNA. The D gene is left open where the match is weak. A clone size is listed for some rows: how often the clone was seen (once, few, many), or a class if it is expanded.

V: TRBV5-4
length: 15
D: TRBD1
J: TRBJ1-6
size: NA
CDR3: CASTLKQGGNSPLHF
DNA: TGTGCCAGCACCCTGAAACAGGGGGGGAATTCACCCCTCCACTTT

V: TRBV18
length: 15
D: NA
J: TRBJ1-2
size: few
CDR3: CASSPRDILTYGYTF
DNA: TGTGCCAGCTCACCGCGGGACATCCTAACTTATGGCTACACCTTC

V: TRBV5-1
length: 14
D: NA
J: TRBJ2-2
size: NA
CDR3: CASNRDKNTGELFF
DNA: TGCGCCAGCAATCGGGACAAGAACACCGGGGAGCTGTTTTTT

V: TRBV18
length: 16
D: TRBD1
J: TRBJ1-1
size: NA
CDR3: CASSPPRQGGLTEAFF
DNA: TGTGCCAGCTCACCACCTCGACAGGGGGGTTTGACTGAAGCTTTCTTT

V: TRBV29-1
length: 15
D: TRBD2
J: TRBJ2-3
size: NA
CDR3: CSAFLLASRTDTQYF
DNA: TGCAGCGCCTTCCTACTAGCGAGTCGGACAGATACGCAGTATTTT

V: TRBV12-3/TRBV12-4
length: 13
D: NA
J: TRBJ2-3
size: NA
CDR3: CASSLASTDTQYF
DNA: TGTGCCAGCAGTTTAGCCAGCACAGATACGCAGTATTTT

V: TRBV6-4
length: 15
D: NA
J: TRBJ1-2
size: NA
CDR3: CASSEGGTSNYGYTF
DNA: TGTGCCAGCAGTGAAGGGGGGACTTCTAACTATGGCTACACCTTC

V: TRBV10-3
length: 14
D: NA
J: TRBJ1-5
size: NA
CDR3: CAISESGRDQPQHF
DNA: TGTGCCATCAGTGAGTCAGGGAGGGATCAGCCCCAGCATTTT

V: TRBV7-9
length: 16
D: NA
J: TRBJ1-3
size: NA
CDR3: CASSPAPWLSGNTIYF
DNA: TGTGCCAGCAGCCCCGCCCCGTGGCTCTCTGGAAACACCATATATTTT

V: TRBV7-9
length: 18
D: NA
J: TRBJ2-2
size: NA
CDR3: CASSQTGGGAPNTGELFF
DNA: TGTGCCAGCAGCCAAACGGGCGGCGGGGCCCCGAACACCGGGGAGCTGTTTTTT

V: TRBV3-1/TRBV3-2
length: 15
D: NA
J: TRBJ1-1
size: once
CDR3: CASSLDMFGRTEAFF
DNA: TGTGCCAGCAGCCTTGACATGTTTGGGCGGACTGAAGCTTTCTTT

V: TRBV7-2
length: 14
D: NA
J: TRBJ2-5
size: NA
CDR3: CASSLEGWQETQYF
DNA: TGTGCCAGCAGCTTAGAGGGCTGGCAGGAGACCCAGTACTTC

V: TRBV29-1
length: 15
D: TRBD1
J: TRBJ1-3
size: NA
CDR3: CSVGGTGTSGNTIYF
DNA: TGCAGCGTGGGGGGGACAGGGACCTCTGGAAACACCATATATTTT

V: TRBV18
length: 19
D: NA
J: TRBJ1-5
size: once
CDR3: CASSPRRTNDPANNQPQHF
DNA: TGTGCCAGCTCACCACGCCGAACTAATGACCCCGCCAACAATCAGCCCCAGCATTTT

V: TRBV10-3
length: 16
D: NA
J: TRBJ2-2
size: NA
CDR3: CAITEDDEGPYGELFF
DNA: TGTGCCATCACCGAAGATGACGAGGGGCCCTACGGGGAGCTGTTTTTT

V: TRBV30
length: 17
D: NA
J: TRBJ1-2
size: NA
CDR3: CAWSPRGLTLNLYGYTF
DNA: TGTGCCTGGAGTCCCCGGGGCCTAACCCTTAACCTCTATGGCTACACCTTC

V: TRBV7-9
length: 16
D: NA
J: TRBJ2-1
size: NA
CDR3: CASSFTGSPSYNEQFF
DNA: TGTGCCAGCAGTTTTACAGGGAGTCCCTCCTACAATGAGCAGTTCTTC

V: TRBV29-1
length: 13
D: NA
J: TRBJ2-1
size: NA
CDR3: CSGGLLDEDEQFF
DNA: TGCAGCGGCGGATTACTGGACGAGGATGAGCAGTTCTTC

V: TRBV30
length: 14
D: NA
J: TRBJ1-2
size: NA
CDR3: CAWSKGAIGGGYTF
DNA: TGTGCCTGGAGTAAGGGCGCCATCGGGGGTGGCTACACCTTC

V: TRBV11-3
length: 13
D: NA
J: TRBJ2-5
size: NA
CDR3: CASSPPEKETQYF
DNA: TGTGCCAGCAGCCCCCCGGAGAAAGAGACCCAGTACTTC

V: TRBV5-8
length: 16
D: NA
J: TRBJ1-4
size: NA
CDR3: CASSRWGRGSNEKLFF
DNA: TGTGCCAGCAGCAGGTGGGGGCGCGGGTCTAATGAAAAACTGTTTTTT

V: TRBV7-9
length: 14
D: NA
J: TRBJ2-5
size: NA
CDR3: CASSLVTSGETQYF
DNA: TGTGCCAGCAGCTTAGTAACATCGGGGGAGACCCAGTACTTC

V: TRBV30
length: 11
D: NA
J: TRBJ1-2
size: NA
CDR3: CAYSMNYGYTF
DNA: TGTGCCTACTCAATGAACTATGGCTACACCTTC